The 8 T cell receptor beta chains in this list originate from one sample, sequenced in a study of post-analysis software for immune sequencing data (dated by TCRdb to the mid-2010s). The investigation overall reported the following: Several TRBV segments, including TRBV5-6, TRBV5-1 and TRBV20-1, were significantly more frequent in patients than controls.

Libraries were made using PCR. Sequenced using an Illumina HiSeq 2500. To reduce PCR and sequencing biases, unique molecular identifiers were built into the TCR beta cDNA libraries. In-frame beta chains were kept once TCRdb had trimmed the public reads at Q25 with fastp and called clones with MiXCR. Each entry is one CDR3 protein sequence, shown with its most common DNA and genes. This sample gives about 430,000 distinct CDR3 sequences in total; approximately 39% of them show up just once. Together, the top ten hold 7.6% of the sample. Antigens for these TCRs are unknown. Sequenced material: blood. The receptors derive from a girl between 2 and 10 years old with multiple sclerosis.

The rearrangement joins TRBV6-1 to TRBJ1-5; possible D gene TRBD1, 5 bases. The V gene's germline CDR1 is MNHNS and CDR2 SASEGT. V lost 4 bases and J lost 5, with 18 bases in between. The length of the CDR3 is 16 residues. The CDR3 loop is CASSASGTGRHQPQHF. The CDR3 region has the DNA TGTGCCAGCAGTGCCTCCGGGACGGGAAGACATCAGCCCCAGCATTTT.

This chain links TRBV7-8 with TRBJ2-3; a weak D match, TRBD1 (5 bases). Per the germline V gene, CDR1 is SGHVS and CDR2 is FQNEAQ. The V gene lost 0 bases and the J gene lost 2 bases, with 9 bases spanning the gap. CDR3 length: 15 amino acids. The DNA for the CDR3 is TGTGCCAGCAGCTTAGCCTCAGGGCTCACAGATACGCAGTATTTT. Its protein product is CASSLASGLTDTQYF.

The sample holds a few counts of this clonotype. V and J are TRBV24-1 and TRBJ2-1; 7 bases fit TRBD2. The CDR3 spans 16 residues. The V gene end was trimmed by 1 base and the J gene end by 9 bases; junction bases not matched to a gene: 11. Germline CDR1 and CDR2: KGHDR and SFDVKD. As DNA, the CDR3 is TGTGCCACCAGTGATTTTGTAAGGGTCCCGGGGGGTGAGCAGTTCTTC. Its protein product is CATSDFVRVPGGEQFF.

The rearrangement links TRBV12-3 or TRBV12-4 to TRBJ1-1; perhaps TRBD1 as D (5 bases). The CDR3 runs 16 residues. Trimming shortened V by 6 bases and J by 1 base, and 18 bases separated the two germline ends. In DNA form, the CDR3 reads TGTGCCAGCAGCCATCGACCAGGGACGGGGAACACTGAAGCTTTCTTT. Translation: CASSHRPGTGNTEAFF.

This chain uses TRBV12-3 or TRBV12-4 with TRBJ2-2; the match to TRBD1 covers 9 bases. The V segment lost 6 bases and the J segment 1 base; nucleotides outside the gene matches: 3. This CDR3 is built from 15 residues. The CDR3: CASRLGQGNTGELFF. The CDR3 bases are TGTGCCAGCAGGCTGGGACAGGGGAACACCGGGGAGCTGTTTTTT.

The genes are TRBV10-2 and TRBJ2-1, with D hard to call. CDR3 length: 14 amino acids. Germline V gives CDR1 WSHSY, CDR2 SAAADI. V lost 0 bases and J lost 7, with 10 bases in between. CDR3 residues: CASSESNRRNEQFF. CDR3 sequence (DNA): TGCGCCAGCAGTGAGTCGAATCGGCGGAATGAGCAGTTCTTC.

The chain uses TRBV7-2 and TRBJ1-2; tentative D call: TRBD1 (5 bases). The CDR3 runs 13 residues. The V gene lost 3 bases and the J gene lost 3 bases, with 8 bases spanning the gap. Germline V CDR1 and CDR2: SGHTA, FQGNSA. DNA for the CDR3: TGTGCCAGCAGCTTTGACAGTTACTATGGCTACACCTTC. Translated: CASSFDSYYGYTF.

The J gene is TRBJ2-3, the V gene TRBV6-6, with D possibly being TRBD2 (6 bases). The ends were cut back, 0 bases at V and 0 bases at J, with 10 bases in the middle. The length of the CDR3 is 16 residues. Germline-derived CDR1 and CDR2 are MNHNY and SVGAGI (reference sequence). CDR3 bases: TGTGCCAGCAGTTACTCGCGGGGACTTAGCACAGATACGCAGTATTTT. Translating it yields CASSYSRGLSTDTQYF.